This T cell receptor (beta chain) was sequenced for a study of T cell responses to AZD1222 COVID-19 vaccine. Remarks on this clone: The target antigen is unknown.

Whole-study results and caveats: Researchers took repertoire samples only after the peak T cell response had come. Females made up more of the donors, who were largely white British, and clonal diversity may have come out too low. In the spike-specific TCR repertoire, nearly half reportedly target unmutated variant regions.

Germline CDR1 SGHNT, CDR2 YYREEE (reference sequence). The CDR3 is 15 residues long. Sequenced by immunoSEQ multiplex PCR; TCRdb stores in-frame clones only, minus some. The data hold about 110,000 clones, with nearly 90% observed a single time. The TCR sequence derives from an adult in good health. The source was peripheral blood, collected on day 0 of AZD1222 vaccination. The chain joins TRBV5-4 to TRBJ1-5, with a tentative D call TRBD1 (5 bases). The CDR3 spells CAWAMQGMGNQPQHF. In nucleotides, the CDR3 is TGTGCGTGGGCCATGCAGGGAATGGGGAATCAGCCCCAGCATTTT.